This T cell receptor (beta chain) was obtained from a study of cytomegalovirus exposure and HLA in healthy donors. Primers: 60 Vbeta forward and 13 Jbeta reverse. The repertoire was sequenced with immunoSEQ multiplex PCR; TCRdb's copy has only in-frame clones and lacks some. This sample yields over 130,000 clones, of which approximately 88% are seen a single time; roughly 0.53% belongs to the top ten. The table lists this clone with a few counts. The CDR3 extends over 13 amino acids. The V gene's germline CDR1 is SGHNT and CDR2 YYREEE (reference sequence). Unmatched junction bases numbered 3, after V lost 5 bases and J lost 3 bases.

This receptor was taken from a woman aged 40 to 50 in good health and CMV-seronegative. This chain links TRBV5-4 with TRBJ2-7; 9 positions agree with TRBD1. Sequenced: PBMCs. The CDR3 loop reads CASSWDRVYEQYF. CDR3 nucleotides: TGTGCCAGCAGTTGGGACAGGGTCTACGAGCAGTACTTC.